These 25 T cell receptor beta chains originate from one sample sequenced in a study of regulatory T cells in long-lasting Graves disease. The time point was: newly diagnosed GD, antithyroid drugs for less than 3 months. PBMCs were the source of the RNA used for TCR sequencing. According to the study, TCR beta libraries were built with iRepertoire HTBI primers and CDR3-region Arm-PCR. TCRdb fed the multiplex PCR reads into MiXCR, producing one record per CDR3 protein. The sample records approximately 470,000 distinct CDR3 sequences, 15% to 20% being singletons. This sample was also put to use in a study of T cells in Graves' hyperthyroidism and ophthalmopathy.

The sample in question was peripheral blood mononuclear cells (PBMCs), obtained at new diagnosis, from a patient treated with antithyroid drugs. The receptors derive from a man aged 35-49 years with Graves disease.

This clonotype was recorded many times. The chain employs TRBV28 and TRBJ1-5; D not resolved. This CDR3 is 12 amino acids long. Looked up from germline, CDR1 is MDHEN and CDR2 is SYDVKM. V lost 7 bases and J 3 bases, leaving 7 bases between the germline ends. The CDR3 loop is CASISYNQPQHF. DNA for the CDR3: TGTGCCAGCATAAGTTACAATCAGCCCCAGCATTTT.

This clonotype was counted ten times or more. The chain recombines TRBV20-1 with TRBJ2-1, with 8 bases aligning to TRBD2. This CDR3 is 15 amino acids long. Germline V gene data show CDR1 as DFQATT and CDR2 as SNEGSKA (reference sequence). Trimming removed 4 bases from V and 6 bases from J; junction bases left unmatched: 11. DNA of the CDR3: TGCAGTGCTAAATCCGGGACGGGAGGGTCCAATGAGCAGTTCTTC. It specifies CSAKSGTGGSNEQFF.

This clonotype was found many times. V gene TRBV12-3 or TRBV12-4 combines with J gene TRBJ1-5; D not certain. The ends were cut back, 4 bases at V and 5 bases at J, with 12 bases in the middle. This CDR3 contains 14 residues. CDR3 DNA: TGTGCCAGCAGTTCCGGACGGCTTGATCAGCCCCAGCATTTT. This encodes CASSSGRLDQPQHF.

V gene TRBV5-4 combines with J gene TRBJ1-4; TRBD1 matches at 7 bases. Per the germline V gene, CDR1 is SGHNT and CDR2 is YYREEE (reference sequence). The CDR3 covers 14 residues. V trimming: 4 bases; J trimming: 5 bases; junction bases outside the gene matches: 5. CDR3 sequence: CASSLQGINEKLFF. CDR3 nucleotide sequence: TGTGCCAGCAGCCTACAGGGGATAAATGAAAAACTGTTTTTT.

Ten or more counts support this clonotype. V and J are TRBV20-1 and TRBJ2-1; 8 positions match TRBD1. The CDR3 spans 15 residues. V lost 6 bases, J lost 5 bases, and 12 bases stayed unmatched. Germline V gene data show CDR1 as DFQATT and CDR2 as SNEGSKA (reference sequence). The CDR3 loop is CSATTGASPHNEQFF. CDR3 DNA: TGCAGTGCAACGACAGGGGCGTCACCGCACAATGAGCAGTTCTTC.

In its sample, this clonotype was seen many times. This chain links TRBV3-1 with TRBJ2-2; maybe TRBD1 (6 bases). V dropped 4 bases and J dropped 2 bases, with 8 bases sitting between them. Germline V lookup: CDR1 LGHDT, CDR2 YNNKEL (reference sequence). There are 14 residues in the CDR3. The chain's CDR3 is CASSPGQNTGELFF. The CDR3 region has the DNA TGTGCCAGCAGCCCGGGACAAAACACCGGGGAGCTGTTTTTT.

In its sample, this clonotype was seen once. It differs at one base from a far larger clone, so likely a read error. The chain is built from TRBV28 and TRBJ2-1; a weak D match, TRBD1 (6 bases). The CDR3 contains 13 residues. Germline lookup yields CDR1 MDHEN and CDR2 SYDVKM. CDR3: CATTGTPEETHYF. The CDR3 DNA sequence: TGTGCCACCACCGGGACACCTGAAGAGACCCATTACTTC.

This clonotype was counted many times. The chain employs TRBV30 and TRBJ1-1, with D hard to call. Between the trimmed V and J ends, which lost 0 bases and 2 bases, there was a span of 7 bases. The germline V gene has CDR1 GTSNPN and CDR2 SVGIG (reference sequence). The CDR3 has 13 amino acids. The CDR3: CAWSVGINTEAFF. CDR3 in DNA: TGTGCCTGGAGTGTCGGGATAAACACTGAAGCTTTCTTT. The entire variable domain, with the rest obtained from reference TRBV30 and TRBJ1-1, is as follows: SQTIHQWPATLVQPVGSPLSLECTVEGTSNPNLYWYRQAAGRGLQLLFYSVGIGQISSEVPQNLSASRPQDRQFILSSKKLLLSDSGFYLCAWSVGINTEAFFGQGTRLTVV.

In its sample, this clonotype was seen many times. The chain is built from TRBV28 and TRBJ2-7; 9 bases agree with TRBD1. Looked up from germline, CDR1 is MDHEN and CDR2 is SYDVKM. The CDR3 extends over 14 amino acids. The V and J ends lost 5 bases and 3 bases, in that order; junction bases with no gene match: 5. The CDR3: CASSQDRGRYEQYF. The CDR3 coding sequence is TGTGCCAGCAGTCAGGACAGGGGACGCTACGAGCAGTACTTC.

This clonotype was observed at least ten times. The V gene is TRBV11-2, the J gene TRBJ2-4; 9 bases fit TRBD2. The CDR3 length is 16 residues. V dropped 2 bases and J dropped 0; count of bases not matched to a gene: 2. The germline V gene encodes CDR1 SGHAT and CDR2 FQNNGV. The DNA for the CDR3 is TGTGCCAGCAGCTTAACTAGCGGGCTAGCCAAAAACATTCAGTACTTC. This codes for CASSLTSGLAKNIQYF.

The rearrangement uses TRBV6-1 and TRBJ1-2, with 7 bases identical to TRBD1. Germline V gene data show CDR1 as MNHNS and CDR2 as SASEGT. The V gene end was trimmed by 5 bases and the J gene end by 7 bases; junction bases not matched to a gene: 7. The CDR3 loop spans 13 amino acids. The CDR3 coding sequence is TGTGCCAGCAGTCCCAAGGGGGCTCTTGGCTACACCTTC. It translates to CASSPKGALGYTF.

The CDR3 region is CASSLRAFGPDTQYF. The CDR3 region has the DNA TGTGCCAGCAGTTTGAGGGCCTTTGGCCCCGATACGCAGTATTTT. This chain uses TRBV6-5 with TRBJ2-3; a weak D match, TRBD2 (5 bases). The CDR3 covers 15 residues. Trimming removed 4 bases at V and 6 bases at J, with 17 bases between. Germline loops: CDR1 MNHEY, CDR2 SVGAGI.

Ten or more counts support this clonotype. J is TRBJ2-2 and V is TRBV7-9; 8 bases agree with TRBD1. From germline, CDR1 is SEHNR and CDR2 FQNEAQ (reference sequence). CDR3 length: 15 residues. J gave up 1 base and V 6 bases, and 4 bases lay outside the gene matches. DNA of the CDR3: TGTGCCAGCAGTCGGGGACAGGAGAACACCGGGGAGCTGTTTTTT. Translated: CASSRGQENTGELFF. The full variable domain, its missing parts supplied by reference TRBV7-9 and TRBJ2-2, is DTGVSQNPRHKITKRGQNVTFRCDPISEHNRLYWYRQTLGQGPEFLTYFQNEAQLEKSRLLSDRFSAERPKGSFSTLEIQRTEQGDSAMYLCASSRGQENTGELFFGEGSRLTVL.

The chain has TRBV11-3 and TRBJ2-6; 8 bases agree with TRBD1. Trimming removed 4 bases from V and 0 bases from J; junction bases left unmatched: 5. This CDR3 spans 17 amino acids. Per germline, CDR1 SGHNT and CDR2 YENEEA. The CDR3: CASSSGQGVSGANVLTF. CDR3 coding DNA: TGTGCCAGCAGCTCCGGACAGGGAGTCTCTGGGGCCAACGTCCTGACTTTC.

This clonotype appeared many times. CDR3 amino acids: CASRPQGGREDTGELFF. CDR3 bases: TGTGCCAGCAGGCCCCAAGGTGGGCGGGAAGACACCGGGGAGCTGTTTTTT. This rearrangement joins TRBV12-3 or TRBV12-4 to TRBJ2-2, with D possibly being TRBD2 (6 bases). Trimming shortened V by 6 bases and J by 3 bases, and 20 bases separated the two germline ends. This CDR3 is built from 17 residues.

Concerning this clonotype: The junction departs from germline at one end; a sequencing error may be responsible. The chain uses TRBV7-8 and TRBJ2-5; D remains ambiguous. The germline CDR1 and CDR2 sequences are SGHVS and FQNEAQ. The CDR3 is made up of 15 amino acids. The CDR3 bases are TGCGCCAGCAGCCAAGCGCGGCGGTCGGCGGAGACCCAGTACTTC. It specifies CASSQARRSAETQYF.

This clonotype came up many times. The rearrangement joins TRBV6-1 to TRBJ1-2, with D unresolved. CDR3 length equals 13 residues. Germline V gene data show CDR1 as MNHNS and CDR2 as SASEGT. V was trimmed by 5 bases and J by 0 bases, leaving 7 bases between them. The CDR3 loop is CASSQRPNYGYTF. DNA of the CDR3: TGTGCCAGCAGTCAGCGACCTAACTATGGCTACACCTTC.

The table lists this clonotype with many counts. The chain employs TRBV5-6 and TRBJ2-5; 8 bases agree with TRBD1. The germline CDR1 and CDR2 sequences are SGHDT and YYEEEE. J gave up 5 bases and V 6 bases, and 9 bases lay outside the gene matches. CDR3 size: 14 residues. CDR3 loop: CASTGQGRVETQYF. Here the CDR3 DNA reads TGTGCCAGCACCGGACAGGGAAGGGTGGAGACCCAGTACTTC.

This chain uses TRBV12-5 with TRBJ2-1; TRBD1 aligns across 9 bases. CDR1 is LGHNT and CDR2 is FRNRAP in the germline V gene. The CDR3 has 17 residues. V shed 4 bases, J shed 3 bases, and the junction held 10 bases outside the gene matches. The CDR3 DNA is TGTGCTAGTGGTTCCACGGATGGACAGGGGCACTACAATGAGCAGTTCTTC. Protein product: CASGSTDGQGHYNEQFF. Drawing the rest from reference TRBV12-5 and TRBJ2-1, the complete variable domain is DARVTQTPRHKVTEMGQEVTMRCQPILGHNTVFWYRQTMMQGLELLAYFRNRAPLDDSGMPKDRFSAEMPDATLATLKIQPSEPRDSAVYFCASGSTDGQGHYNEQFFGPGTRLTVL.

CDR3 DNA: TGCAGTGCTAGAGCTTACAGCAATCAGCCCCAGCATTTT. Protein sequence: CSARAYSNQPQHF. The chain employs TRBV20-1 and TRBJ1-5; unclear D gene. Germline-derived CDR1 and CDR2 are DFQATT and SNEGSKA (reference sequence). CDR3 size: 13 residues. The germline V and J ends were trimmed by 1 base and 1 base, with 5 bases remaining between them.

The rearrangement joins TRBV12-3 or TRBV12-4 to TRBJ1-6, with D possibly TRBD1 on 6 matching bases. The CDR3 extends over 14 amino acids. Trimming stripped 6 bases from V and 8 bases from J, with 14 bases between. The CDR3 loop is CASSQTGGHSPLHF. The CDR3 DNA follows: TGTGCCAGCAGCCAGACGGGGGGCCATTCACCCCTCCACTTT.

V and J are TRBV29-1 and TRBJ1-1; no clear D. Germline values: CDR1 SQVTM, CDR2 ANQGSEA. V shed 4 bases and J shed 5 bases, with 5 bases lying between them. The CDR3 covers 10 residues. CDR3 sequence: CSVAGTEAFF. The CDR3 nucleotides read TGCAGCGTTGCGGGGACTGAAGCTTTCTTT.

In this sample, this clonotype turned up many times. This sequence joins TRBV6-9 and TRBJ2-7; D is perhaps TRBD2 (6 bases). The V end lost 3 bases, the J end lost 6 bases, and 12 bases lay between the germline ends. Germline loops: CDR1 MNHGY, CDR2 SVAAGI. This CDR3 has 13 amino acids. DNA of the CDR3: TGTGCCAGCAGTTACGGGTCCGGGGGCGAGCAGTACTTC. Residues: CASSYGSGGEQYF.

This clonotype came up many times. The chain has TRBV10-3 and TRBJ2-1; possible D gene TRBD2, 6 bases. Germline V gene sequence: CDR1 ENHRY, CDR2 SYGVKD. The CDR3 spans 14 residues. The germline V and J ends were trimmed by 6 bases and 4 bases, with 13 bases remaining between them. DNA of the CDR3: TGTGCCATCAGAGCCCCGGAGGGGTACAATGAGCAGTTCTTC. Amino acid sequence: CAIRAPEGYNEQFF.

The chain joins TRBV6-1 to TRBJ2-1; TRBD2 matches at 9 bases. This CDR3 comprises 15 residues. In germline, CDR1 is MNHNS, CDR2 SASEGT. V was clipped by 5 bases and J by 8 bases; unmatched bases: 10. This CDR3 reads CASSQPGLARDEQFF. The CDR3 nucleotides are TGTGCCAGCAGTCAACCGGGACTAGCCCGCGATGAGCAGTTCTTC.